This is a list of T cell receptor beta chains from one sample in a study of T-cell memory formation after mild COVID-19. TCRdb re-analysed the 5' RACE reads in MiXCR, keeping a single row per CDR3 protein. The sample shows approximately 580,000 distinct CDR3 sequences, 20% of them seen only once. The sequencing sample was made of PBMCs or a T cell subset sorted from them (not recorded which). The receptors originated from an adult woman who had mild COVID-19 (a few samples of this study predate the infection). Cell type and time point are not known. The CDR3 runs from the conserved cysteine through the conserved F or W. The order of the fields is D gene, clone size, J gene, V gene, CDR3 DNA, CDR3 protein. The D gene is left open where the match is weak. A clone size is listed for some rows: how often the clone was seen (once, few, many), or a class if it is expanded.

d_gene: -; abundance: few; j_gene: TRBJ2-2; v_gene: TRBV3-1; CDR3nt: TGTGCCAGCAGCCAAGTCGGCCGCGCGAACACCGGGGAGCTGTTTTTT; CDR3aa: CASSQVGRANTGELFF
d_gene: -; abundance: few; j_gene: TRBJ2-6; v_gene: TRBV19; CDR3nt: TGTGCCAGTAGTCCGCAAAGGGGCGCCGGGGCCAACGTCCTGACTTTC; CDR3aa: CASSPQRGAGANVLTF
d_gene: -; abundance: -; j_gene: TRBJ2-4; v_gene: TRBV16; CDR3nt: TGTGCCAGCAGCCAATCAGGGAACATTCAGTACTTC; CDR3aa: CASSQSGNIQYF
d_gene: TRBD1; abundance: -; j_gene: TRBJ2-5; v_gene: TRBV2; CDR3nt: TGTGCCAGCAGTGAGGACAGGGGCCAAGAGACCCAGTACTTC; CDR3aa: CASSEDRGQETQYF
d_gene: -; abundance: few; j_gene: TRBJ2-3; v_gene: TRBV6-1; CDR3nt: TGTGCCAGCAGTGTTCCACAGGATACAGATACGCAGTATTTT; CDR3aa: CASSVPQDTDTQYF
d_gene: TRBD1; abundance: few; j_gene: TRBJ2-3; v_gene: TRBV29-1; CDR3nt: TGCAGCGTTAGGACAGGGCGTAACACAGATACGCAGTATTTT; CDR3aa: CSVRTGRNTDTQYF
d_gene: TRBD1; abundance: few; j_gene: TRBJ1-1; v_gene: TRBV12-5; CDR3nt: TGTGCTAGTGGTAGCCCACAGGGGGGACTTCTTGAAGCTTTCTTT; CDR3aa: CASGSPQGGLLEAFF
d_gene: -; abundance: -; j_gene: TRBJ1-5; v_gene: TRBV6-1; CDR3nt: TGTGCCAGCAGTGACCGATCCCCAAATCAGCCCCAGCATTTT; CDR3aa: CASSDRSPNQPQHF
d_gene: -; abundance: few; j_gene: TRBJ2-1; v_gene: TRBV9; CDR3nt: TGTGCCAGCAGCGTAGCTCCCAGCTATGAGCAGTTCTTC; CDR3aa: CASSVAPSYEQFF
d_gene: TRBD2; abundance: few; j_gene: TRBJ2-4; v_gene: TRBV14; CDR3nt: TGTGCCAGCAGCCATTGGACTAGCGGGAGAGGGGCCAAAAACATTCAGTACTTC; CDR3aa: CASSHWTSGRGAKNIQYF
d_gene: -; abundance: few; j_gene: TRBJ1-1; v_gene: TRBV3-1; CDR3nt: TGTGCCAGCAGCCAAGATCTGGTGGGGACTGAAGCTTTCTTT; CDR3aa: CASSQDLVGTEAFF
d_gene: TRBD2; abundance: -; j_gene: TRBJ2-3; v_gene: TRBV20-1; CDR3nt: TGCAGTGCTAGTAGCGGGGGGGCCGGGTCAGATACGCAGTATTTT; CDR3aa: CSASSGGAGSDTQYF
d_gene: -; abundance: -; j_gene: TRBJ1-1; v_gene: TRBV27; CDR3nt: TGTGCCAGCAGTTATGGGGGGTTGACTGAAGCTTTCTTT; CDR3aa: CASSYGGLTEAFF
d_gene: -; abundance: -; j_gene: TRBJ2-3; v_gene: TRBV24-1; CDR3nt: TGTGCCACCAGCAGAAGAGCAATCTTTGGCGAAGATACGCAGTATTTT; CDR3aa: CATSRRAIFGEDTQYF
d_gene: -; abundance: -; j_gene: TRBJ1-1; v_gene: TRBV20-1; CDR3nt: TGCAGTGCTTGGACGGCGAACACTGAAGCTTTCTTT; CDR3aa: CSAWTANTEAFF
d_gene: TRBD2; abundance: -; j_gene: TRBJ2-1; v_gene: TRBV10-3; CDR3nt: TGTGCCATCAGTGAGGGTCCTCGACTAGCCCAGTTCTTC; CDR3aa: CAISEGPRLAQFF